This T cell receptor (beta chain) was identified in a study of shared clonotypes between healthy human individuals. TCRdb's table, derived via immunoSEQ multiplex PCR, lists solely in-frame clones and lacks some. This sample has some 1 million clones, with 75% found just once. V lost 7 bases, J lost 4 bases, and 11 bases lay in between. The CDR3 extends over 12 amino acids. CDR1 SQVTM and CDR2 ANQGSEA come from the germline V gene. Sequenced sample: memory CD4+ T cells sorted from blood. Regarding subset: CD45RA-negative fraction. The gene calls are TRBV29-1 and TRBJ2-1; D unclear. The sequence was obtained from a man younger than 30 in good health. In DNA form, the CDR3 reads TGCAGCGCTCGACATACTTACAATGAGCAGTTCTTC. Translating it yields CSARHTYNEQFF.